This T cell receptor beta chain is drawn from a study of shared clonotypes between healthy human individuals. TCRdb keeps only in-frame clones here, not all; method: immunoSEQ multiplex PCR. The table has approximately 1,500,000 clones, around 97% seen once. Germline CDR1 and CDR2: ENHRY and SYGVKD. CDR3 length: 15 amino acids. Trimming stripped 6 bases from V and 5 bases from J, with 20 bases between. Material: naive CD4+ T cells sorted from blood. Subset indicated: CD45RA+ positively selected. The TCR originated in a man aged 30 to 45 in good health. V is TRBV10-3 and J is TRBJ2-7; weak D call: TRBD2 (5 bases). This CDR3 reads CAISGIGGHGHEQYF. Here the CDR3 DNA reads TGTGCCATCAGCGGCATAGGCGGGCATGGACACGAGCAGTACTTC.